The 10 T cell receptor beta chains presented below share a single source sample, sequenced in a study of OX40 agonist ivuxolimab in advanced cancers. The repertoire was sequenced with immunoSEQ multiplex PCR; TCRdb's copy has only in-frame clones and lacks some. The sample lists over 55,000 clones; around 80% were seen once. The source material was CD4+ or CD8+ T cells sorted from blood, sampled in a trial of the OX40 agonist ivuxolimab. All receptors come from an adult with an advanced solid tumor such as melanoma, head and neck, liver or kidney cancer.

The rearrangement uses TRBV7-6 and TRBJ2-1; D is undetermined. CDR1 is SGHVS and CDR2 is FNYEAQ in the germline V gene. The V and J ends lost 5 bases and 6 bases respectively, with 11 bases between them. This CDR3 spans 13 amino acids. CDR3 DNA: TGTGCCAGCAGCATCAGACTGCCCAATGAGCAGTTCTTC. It translates to CASSIRLPNEQFF.

The gene calls are TRBV9 and TRBJ1-3; 7 nucleotides line up with TRBD1. CDR3 size: 15 residues. V was clipped by 5 bases and J by 0 bases; unmatched bases: 5. Germline loops: CDR1 SGDLS, CDR2 YYNGEE. The CDR3 nucleotides are TGTGCCAGCAGTGCGCAGGGGGGCTCTGGAAACACCATATATTTT. It translates to CASSAQGGSGNTIYF.

This chain uses TRBV19 with TRBJ1-2; a weak D match, TRBD1 (5 bases). V was clipped by 2 bases and J by 9 bases, with 19 bases between them. Per the germline V gene, CDR1 is LNHDA and CDR2 is SQIVND (reference sequence). The CDR3 is 15 residues long. The CDR3 reads CASSITSGTQGRYTF. The CDR3 region has the DNA TGTGCCAGTAGTATAACCTCCGGGACCCAGGGTCGCTACACCTTC.

This clone came up once. The chain uses TRBV9 and TRBJ1-4, with D unclear. Trimming removed 0 bases at V and 2 bases at J, with 11 bases between. The CDR3 sequence is 16 residues long. CDR1 and CDR2 (germline): SGDLS, YYNGEE. The CDR3 here is CASSVDLRGTNEKLFF. Written as DNA, the CDR3 is TGTGCCAGCAGCGTAGACCTTCGAGGGACTAATGAAAAACTGTTTTTT. The whole variable domain, filled in from reference TRBV9 and TRBJ1-4, reads DSGVTQTPKHLITATGQRVTLRCSPRSGDLSVYWYQQSLDQGLQFLIQYYNGEERAKGNILERFSAQQFPDLHSELNLSSLELGDSALYFCASSVDLRGTNEKLFFGSGTQLSVL.

The CDR3 region is CASSLGTGHSTDTQYF. For the CDR3, the DNA is TGCGCCAGCAGCTTGGGGACAGGACATAGCACAGATACGCAGTATTTT. The gene calls are TRBV5-1 and TRBJ2-3, with 7 bases identical to TRBD1. Per the germline V gene, CDR1 is SGHRS and CDR2 is YFSETQ. The ends lost 0 bases at V and 0 bases at J; junction bases unmatched: 4. The CDR3 loop spans 16 amino acids.

This chain uses TRBV4-3 with TRBJ2-3, with no clear D. V shed 0 bases and J shed 4 bases, with 17 bases lying between them. Per germline, CDR1 LGHNA and CDR2 YSLEER. This CDR3 contains 17 residues. The CDR3 loop is CASSQEGSPLGADTQYF. In DNA form, the CDR3 reads TGCGCCAGCAGCCAAGAAGGCAGCCCACTTGGGGCAGATACGCAGTATTTT.

This chain uses TRBV7-8 with TRBJ2-1; D unclear. Germline CDR1 and CDR2: SGHVS and FQNEAQ. The CDR3 contains 15 residues. Trimming removed 0 bases at V and 8 bases at J, with 14 bases between. CDR3 bases: TGTGCCAGCAGCTTAGCCCGGGCTCAGACGGATGAGCAGTTCTTC. It is translated as CASSLARAQTDEQFF.

The table lists this clone with a few counts. The chain employs TRBV5-4 and TRBJ2-7; tentatively, D is TRBD2 (6 bases). CDR1 and CDR2 from the germline V gene are SGHNT and YYREEE (reference sequence). CDR3 length equals 14 residues. V was shortened by 4 bases and J by 4 bases, with 15 bases between the two germline ends. CDR3 in amino acids: CASSGDGGRYEQYF. The CDR3 DNA reads as TGTGCCAGCAGCGGGGACGGAGGGAGGTACGAGCAGTACTTC.

This chain uses TRBV5-4 with TRBJ2-7, with TRBD2 matching over 7 bases. Germline assignment: CDR1 SGHNT and CDR2 YYREEE (reference sequence). V gave up 4 bases and J gave up 2 bases; unmatched junction bases: 15. This CDR3 is 17 amino acids long. This chain's CDR3 is CASSQAVRLAGAYEQYV. CDR3 coding DNA: TGTGCCAGCAGCCAAGCTGTTCGACTAGCAGGAGCCTACGAGCAGTACGTC.

This chain connects TRBV14 to TRBJ1-2; TRBD1 aligns across 10 bases. This CDR3 region has 15 residues. Germline assignment: CDR1 SGHDN and CDR2 FVKESK. Trimming took 4 bases from V and 8 from J; bases not matched to a gene: 10. The CDR3 DNA reads as TGTGCCAGCAGCCCTTTGGGACAGGGGAAAGGCGGCTACACCTTC. Its translation: CASSPLGQGKGGYTF.